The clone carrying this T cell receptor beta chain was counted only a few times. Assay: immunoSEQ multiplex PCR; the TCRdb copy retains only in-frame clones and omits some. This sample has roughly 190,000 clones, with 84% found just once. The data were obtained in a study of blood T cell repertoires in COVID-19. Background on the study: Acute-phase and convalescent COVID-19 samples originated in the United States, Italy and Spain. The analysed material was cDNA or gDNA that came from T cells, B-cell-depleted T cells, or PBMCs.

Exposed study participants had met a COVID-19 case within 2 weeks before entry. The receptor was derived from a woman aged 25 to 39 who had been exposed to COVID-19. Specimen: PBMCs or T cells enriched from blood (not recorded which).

Here the CDR3 DNA reads TGTGCCAGCAGTGAGGGGGAGGGGCACTATGGCTACACCTTC. Translated, it gives CASSEGEGHYGYTF. V and J are TRBV2 and TRBJ1-2; tentative D call: TRBD1 (5 bases). Germline V gene lookup returns CDR1 SNHLY and CDR2 FYNNEI. The CDR3 has 14 residues. V lost 3 bases, J lost 3 bases, and 11 bases lay in between. The full variable domain, with the rest looked up from reference TRBV2 and TRBJ1-2, is EPEVTQTPSHQVTQMGQEVILRCVPISNHLYFYWYRQILGQKVEFLVSFYNNEISEKSEIFDDQFSVERPDGSNFTLKIRSTKLEDSAMYFCASSEGEGHYGYTFGSGTRLTVV.